Listed below are T cell receptor beta chains from one sample, sequenced in a study of cytomegalovirus exposure and HLA in healthy donors. Profiled with immunoSEQ multiplex PCR; TCRdb holds only in-frame clones, not every one. Of about 130,000 clones listed, 77% were seen once; the top ten hold approximately 2%. Material for sequencing was PBMCs. These receptors were collected from a man in his thirties or forties in good health and CMV-seronegative. The CDR3 runs from the conserved cysteine through the conserved F or W. Fields, in order: clone size, J gene, V gene, D gene, CDR3 protein, CDR3 DNA. D genes are given only for firm matches. Only some rows state a clone size, as once, few, many or a class for expanded clones.

.,TRBJ2-3,TRBV18,.,CASSPMRDSTDTQYF,TGTGCCAGCTCACCAATGCGGGATAGCACAGATACGCAGTATTTT
.,TRBJ2-1,TRBV2,.,CASSNGNIPGPNEQFF,TGTGCCAGCAGTAACGGGAACATCCCCGGTCCCAATGAGCAGTTCTTC
.,TRBJ2-1,TRBV7-6,.,CASSPSGGVNEQFF,TGTGCCAGCAGCCCAAGCGGTGGAGTAAATGAGCAGTTCTTC
.,TRBJ2-7,TRBV7-9,.,CASSLLADEQYF,TGTGCCAGCAGCTTGTTGGCCGACGAGCAGTACTTC
few,TRBJ2-5,TRBV5-1,TRBD2,CASSLSLAGSQETQYF,TGCGCCAGCAGCTTGTCCCTAGCGGGGAGCCAAGAGACCCAGTACTTC
.,TRBJ2-2,TRBV19,.,CASRGLANTGELFF,TGTGCCAGCAGAGGGCTAGCGAATACCGGGGAGCTGTTTTTT
.,TRBJ2-7,TRBV18,TRBD1,CASSPPSGQGNYEQYF,TGTGCCAGCTCACCACCGTCCGGACAGGGAAACTACGAGCAGTACTTC
.,TRBJ2-1,TRBV5-1,TRBD2,CASSLGTSGGGDEQFF,TGCGCCAGCAGCTTGGGGACTAGCGGAGGGGGGGATGAGCAGTTCTTC
.,TRBJ1-2,TRBV4-1,.,CASSQSQDYGYTF,TGCGCCAGCAGCCAGTCCCAGGACTATGGCTACACCTTC
.,TRBJ2-3,TRBV18,TRBD2,CASSQGGTVDTQYF,TGTGCCAGCTCACAGGGAGGGACGGTGGATACGCAGTATTTT
few,TRBJ1-2,TRBV6-1,.,CASSEARRLLPYGYTF,TGTGCCAGCAGTGAAGCGCGGAGATTGCTGCCATACGGCTACACCTTC
.,TRBJ2-7,TRBV6-1,TRBD2,CASSSAGVPYEQYF,TGTGCCAGCAGTAGTGCGGGAGTTCCCTACGAGCAGTACTTC
.,TRBJ1-1,TRBV29-1,.,CSVARTQMNTEAFF,TGCAGCGTGGCCAGAACCCAGATGAACACTGAAGCTTTCTTT
.,TRBJ1-4,TRBV6-5,TRBD1,CASMNRGAGEKLFF,TGTGCCAGCATGAACAGGGGCGCAGGGGAAAAACTGTTTTTT
.,TRBJ1-3,TRBV5-1,TRBD1,CASSWGDRERNTIYF,TGCGCCAGCAGCTGGGGGGACAGGGAGAGAAACACCATATATTTT
.,TRBJ1-1,TRBV6-5,.,CASSWGREAFF,TGTGCCAGCAGTTGGGGGCGTGAAGCTTTCTTT
.,TRBJ1-2,TRBV2,.,CASADNNYGYTF,TGTGCCAGCGCGGACAATAACTATGGCTACACCTTC
.,TRBJ2-1,TRBV6-1,TRBD1,CASSPGTGYNEQFF,TGTGCCAGCAGCCCCGGGACAGGCTACAATGAGCAGTTCTTC
.,TRBJ2-7,TRBV7-2,TRBD2,CASSSTSGFSYEQYF,TGTGCCAGCAGCTCGACTAGCGGGTTCTCCTACGAGCAGTACTTC
.,TRBJ2-3,TRBV9,TRBD1,CASSVAGQGLMDTQYF,TGTGCCAGCAGCGTAGCCGGACAGGGGTTAATGGATACGCAGTATTTT
.,TRBJ1-1,TRBV18,TRBD1,CASSAGTGLDTEAFF,TGTGCCAGCTCGGCCGGGACAGGGTTGGACACTGAAGCTTTCTTT
.,TRBJ2-2,TRBV11-2,TRBD1,CASSRDRGGTGELFF,TGTGCCAGCAGCCGGGACAGGGGTGGGACCGGGGAGCTGTTTTTT
.,TRBJ2-7,TRBV13,TRBD2,CASSPSSGTYEQYF,TGTGCCAGCAGCCCTAGTAGCGGGACCTACGAGCAGTACTTC
.,TRBJ2-5,TRBV7-6,TRBD1,CASSPPPRRGYRETQYF,TGTGCCAGCAGCCCCCCACCACGCAGGGGGTATCGAGAGACCCAGTACTTC
.,TRBJ2-7,TRBV28,.,CASSLLRDDEQYF,TGTGCCAGCAGTTTATTACGGGATGACGAGCAGTACTTC
.,TRBJ2-1,TRBV5-5,TRBD2,CASSFTAGERNEQFF,TGTGCCAGCAGCTTTACAGCGGGAGAGCGGAATGAGCAGTTCTTC
.,TRBJ1-1,TRBV7-2,TRBD1,CASSPGQEGEAFF,TGTGCCAGCAGCCCTGGACAGGAGGGTGAAGCTTTCTTT
.,TRBJ2-1,TRBV10-1,TRBD2,CASSECGGRVYYNEQFF,TGCGCCAGCAGTGAGTGCGGCGGGAGGGTTTACTACAATGAGCAGTTCTTC
.,TRBJ1-6,TRBV15,.,CATSREGQGNSPLHF,TGTGCCACCAGCAGAGAGGGACAAGGAAATTCACCCCTCCACTTT
.,TRBJ2-7,TRBV5-1,TRBD1,CASSPRQGSPYEQYF,TGCGCCAGCAGCCCCAGACAGGGGAGTCCCTACGAGCAGTACTTC
.,TRBJ1-2,TRBV28,TRBD1,CASSSWSTGGAMGYTF,TGTGCCAGCAGTTCATGGTCCACAGGGGGCGCGATGGGCTACACCTTC
.,TRBJ2-1,TRBV5-4,.,CASSLERASYNEQFF,TGTGCCAGCAGCTTGGAGCGGGCCTCCTACAATGAGCAGTTCTTC
.,TRBJ2-5,TRBV11-2,TRBD2,CASSLVTSGWGETQYF,TGTGCCAGCAGCTTAGTGACTAGCGGTTGGGGCGAGACCCAGTACTTC
.,TRBJ1-1,TRBV29-1,.,CSADQGNTEAFF,TGCAGCGCCGACCAGGGGAACACTGAAGCTTTCTTT
.,TRBJ2-7,TRBV18,.,CASSSPTGTYEQYF,TGTGCCAGCTCATCTCCGACGGGGACCTACGAGCAGTACTTC
.,TRBJ2-3,TRBV7-6,.,CASSYLGGTDTQYF,TGTGCCAGCAGTTATCTCGGGGGAACAGATACGCAGTATTTT
.,TRBJ2-1,TRBV27,TRBD2,CASCPGGSGSFYNEQFF,TGTGCCAGCTGCCCGGGAGGTAGCGGGAGTTTTTACAATGAGCAGTTCTTC
.,TRBJ1-2,TRBV5-6,TRBD1,CASRFRGTYGYTF,TGTGCCAGCAGATTCAGGGGGACCTATGGCTACACCTTC
.,TRBJ2-3,TRBV9,TRBD2,CASSPSGVRTDTQYF,TGTGCCAGCAGCCCCAGCGGGGTACGCACAGATACGCAGTATTTT
.,TRBJ2-5,TRBV10-2,TRBD1,CASSVDREETQYF,TGCGCCAGCAGTGTGGACAGGGAAGAGACCCAGTACTTC
once,TRBJ1-1,TRBV5-8,.,CASSQTGGTEAFF,TGTGCCAGCAGCCAAACCGGGGGCACTGAAGCTTTCTTT
.,TRBJ2-1,TRBV5-1,.,CASSQGTTRNNEQFF,TGCGCCAGCAGCCAGGGGACGACCAGAAACAATGAGCAGTTCTTC
.,TRBJ1-6,TRBV19,.,CASKDREHNSPLHF,TGTGCCAGCAAGGACAGAGAACATAATTCACCCCTCCACTTT